Presented here are 8 T cell receptor beta chains from one specimen sequenced in a study of control samples from healthy donors and cancer patients. Assay used: immunoSEQ multiplex PCR; TCRdb lists only in-frame clones, some missing. The sample has about 120,000 clones, about 93% seen once. Sequencing input: blood. The receptors derive from a man in his thirties or forties in good health.

The gene calls are TRBV27 and TRBJ2-1, with TRBD1 as a possible D gene (5 bases). The germline CDR1 and CDR2 sequences are MNHEY and SMNVEV (reference sequence). Trimming cost V 4 bases and J 2 bases, with 12 bases left between them. The CDR3 consists of 15 residues. CDR3 residues: CASSSTQGAYNEQFF. Written as DNA, the CDR3 is TGTGCCAGCAGTTCAACCCAAGGGGCCTACAATGAGCAGTTCTTC.

V and J are TRBV6-5 and TRBJ1-1; D uncertain. With 6 bases removed from V and 4 bases from J, the gap between germline ends came to 12 bases. CDR1 and CDR2 from the germline V gene are MNHEY and SVGAGI. This CDR3 comprises 13 residues. In DNA form, the CDR3 reads TGTGCCAGCAGGAGCACTGAGGGCACTGAAGCTTTCTTT. Translating gives CASRSTEGTEAFF.

V and J are TRBV6-5 and TRBJ2-1; D may be TRBD2 (5 bases). CDR3 size: 15 residues. Germline-derived CDR1 and CDR2 are MNHEY and SVGAGI. V lost 9 bases to trimming and J lost 4 bases, with 19 bases between them. This CDR3 is CASRTRQALYNEQFF. The CDR3 DNA reads as TGTGCCAGTCGGACTCGCCAGGCCCTTTACAATGAGCAGTTCTTC.

The J gene is TRBJ1-1, the V gene TRBV3-1 (or the pseudogene TRBV3-2), with D unclear. Per the germline V gene, CDR1 is LGHDT and CDR2 is YNNKEL (reference sequence). Deletions cut 1 base from V and 5 bases from J, with 5 bases between. This CDR3 comprises 12 residues. CDR3 region: CASSQGQTEAFF. The CDR3, as DNA: TGTGCCAGCAGCCAAGGGCAGACTGAAGCTTTCTTT.

The chain combines TRBV9 with TRBJ1-1; TRBD1 agrees at 8 bases. V shed 9 bases and J 0 bases; nucleotides not matched to a gene: 7. The V gene's germline CDR1 is SGDLS and CDR2 YYNGEE. CDR3 length: 14 residues. CDR3 coding DNA: TGTGCCACCACCAGGGGACAGGTGAACACTGAAGCTTTCTTT. Residues: CATTRGQVNTEAFF. The whole variable domain, filled in from reference TRBV9 and TRBJ1-1, reads DSGVTQTPKHLITATGQRVTLRCSPRSGDLSVYWYQQSLDQGLQFLIQYYNGEERAKGNILERFSAQQFPDLHSELNLSSLELGDSALYFCATTRGQVNTEAFFGQGTRLTVV.

The chain joins TRBV9 to TRBJ1-2; D call uncertain. The CDR3 extends over 12 amino acids. Germline V gene lookup returns CDR1 SGDLS and CDR2 YYNGEE. Trimming took 2 bases from V and 9 from J, leaving 11 bases between them. The CDR3 sequence is CASSVPERSYTF. As DNA, the CDR3 is TGTGCCAGCAGCGTCCCCGAACGGAGCTACACCTTC.

V is TRBV3-1 (or the pseudogene TRBV3-2) and J is TRBJ2-1, with 14 nucleotides matching TRBD2. V gave up 0 bases and J gave up 4 bases; unmatched junction bases: 5. Germline loops: CDR1 LGHDT, CDR2 YNNKEL (reference sequence). The CDR3 extends over 18 amino acids. The chain's CDR3 is CASSQETSGGDFYNEQFF. The CDR3 DNA follows: TGTGCCAGCAGCCAAGAGACTAGCGGGGGGGATTTTTACAATGAGCAGTTCTTC.

The CDR3 DNA reads TGTGCCACCAGTGACCCAGGGGAGGAATTCTATGGCTACACCTTC. Protein: CATSDPGEEFYGYTF. The rearrangement joins TRBV24-1 to TRBJ1-2, with TRBD1 as a possible D gene (6 bases). V was trimmed by 4 bases and J by 4 bases, leaving 15 bases between them. Germline CDR1 and CDR2: KGHDR and SFDVKD. This CDR3 is built from 15 residues.